These T cell receptor beta chains were read from a single sample in a study of low-dose radiotherapy and immunotherapy resistance in tumors. TCRdb re-analysed the reads in MiXCR, keeping a single row per CDR3 protein. The sample consists of tens of thousands of distinct CDR3 sequences, 9% to 9.5% of them appearing once. The sample here was PBMCs, taken before treatment. The receptors shown here come from a male donor with prostate cancer. CDR3s leave out the opening cysteine and the closing phenylalanine or tryptophan. Clone size is stated in some rows and not others, as once, few, many or a class when expanded.

CDR3 length: 13; clone size: few; J gene: TRBJ1-1; V gene: TRBV20-1; CDR3 protein: SARDPGRGNTEAF
CDR3 length: 17; clone size: -; J gene: TRBJ2-2; V gene: TRBV3-1; CDR3 protein: ASSLEARTGPVDTGELF
CDR3 length: 13; clone size: many; J gene: TRBJ2-7; V gene: TRBV5-6; CDR3 protein: ASSLGRVGGYEQY
CDR3 length: 12; clone size: many; J gene: TRBJ2-5; V gene: TRBV3-1; CDR3 protein: ASSPGLAGQPQY
CDR3 length: 15; clone size: many; J gene: TRBJ2-7; V gene: TRBV28; CDR3 protein: ASTPPTGQGKLYEQY
CDR3 length: 11; clone size: many; J gene: TRBJ2-5; V gene: TRBV9; CDR3 protein: ASSVVEQETQY
CDR3 length: 11; clone size: many; J gene: TRBJ2-7; V gene: TRBV7-2; CDR3 protein: ASSLGSRFEQY
CDR3 length: 13; clone size: many; J gene: TRBJ2-1; V gene: TRBV24-1; CDR3 protein: ATSDPGQQYNEQF
CDR3 length: 9; clone size: many; J gene: TRBJ1-1; V gene: TRBV12-3/TRBV12-4; CDR3 protein: ASSFREPAF
CDR3 length: 10; clone size: many; J gene: TRBJ2-7; V gene: TRBV10-3; CDR3 protein: AITVERGEQY
CDR3 length: 15; clone size: many; J gene: TRBJ2-1; V gene: TRBV20-1; CDR3 protein: SAREYGTSGYYNEQF
CDR3 length: 14; clone size: -; J gene: TRBJ2-3; V gene: TRBV7-3; CDR3 protein: ASSLTTGSSTDTQY
CDR3 length: 13; clone size: many; J gene: TRBJ2-1; V gene: TRBV9; CDR3 protein: ASSSTSDLSDEQF
CDR3 length: 12; clone size: many; J gene: TRBJ2-3; V gene: TRBV2; CDR3 protein: ASRPRTFTDTQY
CDR3 length: 11; clone size: -; J gene: TRBJ2-1; V gene: TRBV3-1; CDR3 protein: ASSYNNNNEQF
CDR3 length: 10; clone size: many; J gene: TRBJ2-1; V gene: TRBV29-1; CDR3 protein: STRDRVDEQF
CDR3 length: 11; clone size: many; J gene: TRBJ2-1; V gene: TRBV5-5; CDR3 protein: ATQRVTYNEQF
CDR3 length: 14; clone size: many; J gene: TRBJ2-7; V gene: TRBV23-1; CDR3 protein: ASSQSRKGDGYEQY
CDR3 length: 11; clone size: -; J gene: TRBJ2-5; V gene: TRBV18; CDR3 protein: ASSPPGVGTQY
CDR3 length: 12; clone size: many; J gene: TRBJ1-2; V gene: TRBV4-2; CDR3 protein: ASSHPTDSSGYT
CDR3 length: 15; clone size: many; J gene: TRBJ2-7; V gene: TRBV20-1; CDR3 protein: SARDPTAWRSSYEQY
CDR3 length: 13; clone size: many; J gene: TRBJ1-4; V gene: TRBV29-1; CDR3 protein: SVARTGGGNEKLF